Following are 27 T cell receptor beta chains from one sample sequenced in a study of tumor-infiltrating lymphocytes in primary liver carcinoma. A primer in the constant region served to generate TCR beta cDNA from about 480 ng of total RNA. Library construction for TCR beta comprised three nested multiplex PCR rounds performed with slightly modified ARM-PCR. Both of the initial two PCR rounds ran for about 9 cycles and employed TRBV1-TRBV30 forward primers alongside a C-beta reverse primer. TCRdb fed the multiplex PCR reads into MiXCR, producing one record per CDR3 protein. The sample has 300,000 to 400,000 distinct CDR3 sequences, roughly two thirds seen once. It was unsorted whole blood that yielded blood RNA, and germline DNA was also extracted. Sequenced: peripheral blood. Every receptor here comes from a man in his forties with primary liver carcinoma and hepatitis B virus infection.

The chain combines TRBV11-3 with TRBJ2-3; D not certain. V lost 6 bases and J lost 5, with 12 bases in between. There are 13 residues in the CDR3. Germline CDR1 is SGHNT and CDR2 is YENEEA. CDR3 in amino acids: CASRRSSLDTQYF. The DNA of the CDR3 is TGTGCCAGCAGAAGGAGTAGCTTAGATACGCAGTATTTT.

This clonotype was seen ten or more times. The rearrangement uses TRBV6-5 and TRBJ1-2; TRBD1 matches 8 bases. V trimming: 0 bases; J trimming: 7 bases; junction bases outside the gene matches: 10. This CDR3 has 16 residues. Germline V gene sequence: CDR1 MNHEY, CDR2 SVGAGI. CDR3 coding DNA: TGTGCCAGCAGTTACTCCGCCCTAGGACAGGGAGGTGGCTACACCTTC. Translation: CASSYSALGQGGGYTF.

The CDR3 loop reads CASSLMPGLEYEQYF. In DNA, the CDR3 is TGTGCCAGCAGTTTAATGCCGGGACTAGAATACGAGCAGTACTTC. This chain links TRBV27 with TRBJ2-7; 8 positions agree with TRBD2. The CDR3 consists of 15 residues. The V gene's germline CDR1 is MNHEY and CDR2 SMNVEV (reference sequence). V lost 2 bases and J lost 4; bases outside the gene matches: 7.

This clonotype was detected only once. A much bigger clone sits one base away, suggesting this may be a read error. The chain joins TRBV12-3 or TRBV12-4 to TRBJ1-1; D ambiguous. The CDR3 spans 15 residues. Trimming stripped 5 bases from V and 0 bases from J, with 13 bases between. CDR3 loop: CASSGSGALNTEAFF. In nucleotides, the CDR3 is TGTGCCAGCAGTGGGTCAGGCGCGTTGAACACTGAAGCTTTCTTT.

In its sample, this clonotype was seen many times. This chain links TRBV4-1 with TRBJ2-1; TRBD2 aligns across 12 bases. Germline CDR1 MGHRA, CDR2 YSYEKL. V lost 3 bases, J lost 4 bases, and 4 bases stayed unmatched. The CDR3 spans 16 residues. CDR3 loop: CASSQATSGRYNEQFF. The CDR3 bases are TGCGCCAGCAGCCAGGCGACTAGCGGGAGATACAATGAGCAGTTCTTC.

Notes on this clonotype: A much larger clone is a single base away; this may be a read error. The CDR3 is CAWSSRGGDNRPQHF. CDR3 in DNA: TGTGCCTGGAGTTCCCGGGGAGGGGATAATCGGCCCCAGCATTTT. V usage is TRBV30 and J usage is TRBJ1-5; possible D gene TRBD1, 5 bases. Germline V lookup: CDR1 GTSNPN, CDR2 SVGIG (reference sequence). There are 15 residues in the CDR3.

A note on this clonotype: An end of the junction differs from the germline gene, which may be a read error. V gene TRBV19 combines with J gene TRBJ2-2; D not certain. The germline V gene encodes CDR1 LNHDA and CDR2 SQIVND (reference sequence). The CDR3 spans 12 residues. The CDR3 region is CACSHRGGELFF. In nucleotides, the CDR3 is TGTGCCTGTAGCCATCGAGGCGGGGAGCTGTTTTTT.

A single count supports this clonotype. A much larger clone differs by one base, so this may be a read error. The chain recombines TRBV4-1 with TRBJ2-5; D remains ambiguous. The germline V gene has CDR1 MGHRA and CDR2 YSYEKL. This CDR3 has 12 amino acids. Trimming removed 3 bases from V and 7 bases from J, with 9 bases in between. CDR3 in DNA: TGCGCCAGCAGCCACAGTAGTGGGACCCAGTACTTC. Residues: CASSHSSGTQYF.

This clonotype was observed many times. The chain combines TRBV6-5 with TRBJ1-1, with D unresolved. CDR1 and CDR2 (germline): MNHEY, SVGAGI. The CDR3 is 13 amino acids. The V end lost 6 bases, the J end lost 1 base, and 9 bases lay between the germline ends. CDR3 DNA sequence: TGTGCCAGCAGGTCGCCGCAGAACACTGAAGCTTTCTTT. Translated, it gives CASRSPQNTEAFF.

Relative to its sample, this clonotype is medium-sized. J is TRBJ2-7 and V is TRBV11-1; 7 nucleotides line up with TRBD1. The CDR3 contains 11 residues. V dropped 8 bases and J dropped 6; count of bases not matched to a gene: 4. Germline V gives CDR1 SGHAT, CDR2 FQDESV (reference sequence). CDR3 in amino acids: CASRTGGEQYF. The DNA for the CDR3 is TGTGCCAGCCGGACAGGTGGCGAGCAGTACTTC.

As concerns this clonotype: One base away lies a much larger clone, so this may be a sequencing read error. The chain combines TRBV6-5 with TRBJ2-5, with a possible D match to TRBD2 (6 bases). The ends were cut back, 7 bases at V and 4 bases at J, with 16 bases in the middle. The CDR3 spans 14 residues. Germline V CDR1 and CDR2: MNHEY, SVGAGI. The CDR3 spells CASKSLLAAETQYF. CDR3 DNA: TGTGCCAGCAAATCCCTGTTAGCGGCAGAGACCCAGTACTTC.

This chain connects TRBV6-2 or TRBV6-3 to TRBJ1-5, with 8 bases lining up with TRBD1. Germline trimming cut 5 bases from V and 10 bases from J; bases unmatched to any gene: 10. The CDR3 sequence is 14 residues long. Germline V gene data show CDR1 as MNHEY and CDR2 as SVGEGT. CDR3 region: CASSPTGGPQPQHF. The DNA of the CDR3 is TGTGCCAGCAGTCCCACAGGGGGGCCCCAACCCCAGCATTTT.

As for this clonotype: Since a much larger clone is just one base distant, this may be a read error. The rearrangement joins TRBV4-2 to TRBJ2-1, with 8 positions matching TRBD1. The CDR3 spans 17 residues. Germline CDR1 and CDR2: LGHNA and YNFKEQ. J lost 7 bases, V lost 4 bases, and 15 bases had no gene match. The CDR3 nucleotides are TGTGCCAGCAGCCGGAATTTACCGGGACAGGACGTAAATGAGCAGTTCTTC. Translated, it gives CASSRNLPGQDVNEQFF.

This clonotype was detected a few times. V and J are TRBV28 and TRBJ1-3; D is perhaps TRBD1 (5 bases). The CDR3 sequence is 12 residues long. V was shortened by 5 bases and J by 16 bases, with 18 bases between the two germline ends. Germline values: CDR1 MDHEN, CDR2 SYDVKM. The CDR3 bases are TGTGCCAGCAGTACGGGGCGCGGAATTTTCTATTTT. Amino acid sequence: CASSTGRGIFYF.

The chain uses TRBV6-4 and TRBJ2-2; D is unresolved. The germline V gene encodes CDR1 MRHNA and CDR2 SNTAGT. The CDR3 spans 14 residues. V was cut by 4 bases and J by 2 bases, with 8 bases left in between. CDR3 in DNA: TGTGCCAGCAGTGTATCAGTTAACACCGGGGAGCTGTTTTTT. Amino acids: CASSVSVNTGELFF.

Note on this clonotype: Compared with germline, one end of the junction differs, possibly owing to a read error. The chain couples TRBV4-1 to TRBJ1-1; perhaps TRBD1 as D (6 bases). Germline V lookup: CDR1 MGHRA, CDR2 YSYEKL. The CDR3 sequence is 15 residues long. The CDR3, as DNA: TGCGCCAGCAGCCAAGAAGGGGGAAGTCGGACTGGAGCTTTCTTT. Translation: CASSQEGGSRTGAFF.

The table lists this clonotype with many counts. J is TRBJ2-3 and V is TRBV6-5; 8 bases map to TRBD2. Germline CDR1 MNHEY, CDR2 SVGAGI. This CDR3 comprises 14 residues. Trimming at V came to 2 bases and at J to 3 bases, leaving 1 base not matched to a gene. The CDR3 here is CASSYRGGTDTQYF. CDR3 nucleotides: TGTGCCAGCAGTTACCGGGGGGGTACAGATACGCAGTATTTT.

This clonotype was found once. A junction end diverges from the germline sequence, so it may reflect a read error. The chain uses TRBV5-5 and TRBJ2-7; TRBD1 agrees at 11 bases. The length of the CDR3 is 15 residues. Germline V lookup: CDR1 SGHKS, CDR2 YYEKEE (reference sequence). The CDR3 sequence: CGSSPPGTGGYEQYF. Here the CDR3 DNA reads TGTGGCAGCAGCCCTCCCGGGACAGGGGGCTACGAGCAGTACTTC.

There are many counts of this clonotype. V usage is TRBV4-1 and J usage is TRBJ2-3, with D possibly TRBD2 on 6 matching bases. Germline assignment: CDR1 MGHRA and CDR2 YSYEKL. The CDR3 totals 20 residues. V lost 4 bases to trimming and J lost 0 bases, with 26 bases between them. The CDR3 region has the DNA TGCGCCAGCAGCCGGACCGGGACTTCCGGTCTCTCCGGGAGCACAGATACGCAGTATTTT. Encoded protein: CASSRTGTSGLSGSTDTQYF.

The chain combines TRBV12-3 or TRBV12-4 with TRBJ1-2; 9 nucleotides line up with TRBD1. CDR3 length equals 14 residues. V lost 8 bases to trimming and J lost 5 bases; unmatched junction nucleotides: 9. CDR3 sequence (DNA): TGTGCCAGCGGCGGGTCGACAGGGGGTTATGGCTACACCTTC. Its protein product is CASGGSTGGYGYTF.

This clonotype was found once. The germline gene is not matched at one end of the junction; a read error may be the cause. CDR3 nucleotides: TGCACCAGCAGTGAGAGTGGGGAGGGACAAGAGACCCAGTACTTC. Translation: CTSSESGEGQETQYF. The chain uses TRBV10-1 and TRBJ2-5, with 7 bases fitting TRBD2. The length of the CDR3 is 15 residues. Germline V gene data show CDR1 as WNHNN and CDR2 as SYGVQD (reference sequence).

The gene calls are TRBV10-1 and TRBJ2-5; TRBD1 agrees at 8 bases. The germline V gene encodes CDR1 WNHNN and CDR2 SYGVQD (reference sequence). The CDR3 sequence is 13 residues long. V was clipped by 10 bases and J by 6 bases; unmatched bases: 10. This chain's CDR3 is CANSTGVQKTQYF. For the CDR3, the DNA is TGCGCCAACTCGACAGGGGTGCAAAAGACCCAGTACTTC.

The table lists this clonotype with a count of one. The chain employs TRBV6-6 and TRBJ2-1; D ambiguous. There are 14 residues in the CDR3. CDR1 is MNHNY, CDR2 SVGAGI, per germline (reference sequence). V was trimmed by 5 bases and J by 9 bases, leaving 17 bases between them. The CDR3 bases are TGTGCCAGCAGTCTCGGCGAAGCGCCCGTTGAGCAGTTCTTC. Translating gives CASSLGEAPVEQFF.

Note on this clonotype: A read error may be the cause here, since a much bigger clone is one base away. The chain joins TRBV6-2 or TRBV6-3 to TRBJ2-1; 9 bases line up with TRBD2. CDR3 size: 17 residues. V lost 7 bases to trimming and J lost 5 bases; unmatched junction nucleotides: 15. The germline gives CDR1 MNHEY, CDR2 SVGEGT. CDR3 loop: CASTSRVAGATHNEQFF. In DNA, the CDR3 is TGTGCCAGCACCTCGAGGGTAGCGGGAGCCACCCACAATGAGCAGTTCTTC.

Details on this clonotype: One end of the junction is discordant with germline, which a read error may explain. The chain uses TRBV11-1 and TRBJ2-3, with TRBD2 identical over 7 bases. CDR3 length: 17 residues. CDR1 and CDR2 (germline): SGHAT, FQDESV (reference sequence). The CDR3 region is CASSLHGLVGSTDTQYF. The CDR3 bases are TGTGCAAGCAGCTTGCATGGACTAGTGGGGAGCACAGATACGCAGTATTTT.

Regarding this clonotype: This may be a read error: a much more frequent sequence differs by one nucleotide. The chain is built from TRBV10-2 and TRBJ1-1; the match to TRBD1 covers 7 bases. The CDR3 contains 11 residues. The V and J ends lost 5 bases and 7 bases, in that order; junction bases with no gene match: 1. Germline V lookup: CDR1 WSHSY, CDR2 SAAADI. The CDR3 region is CASSWDSEAFF. CDR3 bases: TGCGCCAGCAGTTGGGACAGTGAAGCTTTCTTT.

The chain is built from TRBV7-9 and TRBJ2-7; 7 bases fit TRBD2. The CDR3 loop spans 13 amino acids. CDR1 SEHNR and CDR2 FQNEAQ come from the germline V gene (reference sequence). The trim removed 8 bases at V and 4 bases at J, leaving 8 bases unmatched. This CDR3 is CASGQGGKYEQYF. The CDR3 region has the DNA TGTGCCAGCGGGCAGGGAGGGAAATACGAGCAGTACTTC.